This TCR beta chain was profiled in a study of T cell repertoires in cytomegalovirus infection. Study information: The authors used CMV epitopes that were HLA-C-restricted (recently identified) and HLA-B-restricted (well studied). Indicated by public TCR beta signatures were CMV infection and matching HLA type. Study observations and caveats: What dominated the ex vivo response were HLA-C-restricted CMV-specific TCR beta clonotypes. Carriage of CMV together with the relevant HLA was identifiable through cumulative public TCR beta family frequency.

The CDR3 is 16 residues long. Between the trimmed V and J ends, which lost 3 bases and 2 bases, there was a span of 15 bases. CDR1 is SGHVS and CDR2 is FNYEAQ in the germline V gene. TCRdb analysed the reads with MiXCR anew, one entry per CDR3 protein. The table records about 890,000 distinct CDR3 sequences, 31% of them present only once. A note on this clonotype: The antigen is unknown.

The starting material was cultured CD8+ T cells from PBMCs, obtained from culture after CMV antigen stimulation. The source of this sequence is a human donor in good health (CMV status not recorded). Some clones in this sample may be carry-over from other donors' samples. The V call is TRBV7-6, the J call TRBJ2-3, with TRBD2 as a possible D gene (5 bases). Written as DNA, the CDR3 is TGTGCCAGCAGCTTTAGCGTCCTTGCCAACACAGATACGCAGTATTTT. This translates into CASSFSVLANTDTQYF.